A selection of T cell receptor beta chains follows, all from one sample in a study of T cells in Graves' hyperthyroidism and ophthalmopathy. TCRdb independently ran MiXCR on the multiplex PCR reads; one entry per CDR3 protein. The sample shows roughly 250,000 distinct CDR3 sequences, 15% to 20% of them seen only once. Sample: blood. The receptors shown here come from a woman under 30 with Graves' ophthalmopathy. CDR3s include the opening cysteine and the closing phenylalanine or tryptophan. The order of the fields is D gene, CDR3 length, clone size, J gene, V gene, CDR3 protein, CDR3 DNA. D genes are given only for firm matches. Rows may omit the clone size; those that give it use once, few, many or a size class.

D: .
length: 16
size: .
J: TRBJ2-7
V: TRBV6-2/TRBV6-3
CDR3: CASSYKVWDRSYEQYF
DNA: TGTGCCAGCAGTTATAAGGTGTGGGACCGTTCCTACGAGCAGTACTTC

D: .
length: 15
size: .
J: TRBJ2-2
V: TRBV20-1
CDR3: CSARVAGGDTGELFF
DNA: TGCAGTGCTAGAGTAGCAGGGGGGGACACCGGGGAGCTGTTTTTT

D: .
length: 15
size: many
J: TRBJ1-2
V: TRBV18
CDR3: CASSPSGPVLYGYTF
DNA: TGTGCCAGCTCACCATCGGGGCCAGTCTTATATGGCTACACCTTC

D: .
length: 14
size: .
J: TRBJ2-3
V: TRBV19
CDR3: CASSIREYADTQYF
DNA: TGTGCCAGTAGTATACGGGAGTACGCGGATACGCAGTATTTT

D: .
length: 14
size: many
J: TRBJ2-7
V: TRBV6-1
CDR3: CASSFGRPPAEQYF
DNA: TGTGCCAGCAGTTTTGGCAGGCCCCCTGCCGAGCAGTACTTC

D: .
length: 15
size: many
J: TRBJ1-1
V: TRBV19
CDR3: CASSIPGRANTEAFF
DNA: TGTGCCAGTAGTATACCAGGACGGGCGAACACTGAAGCTTTCTTT

D: TRBD2
length: 15
size: many
J: TRBJ2-1
V: TRBV5-1
CDR3: CASSWGLAVYNEQFF
DNA: TGCGCCAGCAGCTGGGGACTAGCGGTCTACAATGAGCAGTTCTTC

D: TRBD2
length: 16
size: many
J: TRBJ2-1
V: TRBV11-2
CDR3: CASSLNIAGELNEQFF
DNA: TGTGCCAGCAGCCTAAATATAGCGGGAGAACTCAATGAGCAGTTCTTC

D: .
length: 14
size: many
J: TRBJ1-2
V: TRBV7-8
CDR3: CATSPDRDLYGYTF
DNA: TGTGCCACCTCACCTGACAGAGACCTCTATGGCTACACCTTC

D: TRBD2
length: 16
size: .
J: TRBJ2-5
V: TRBV12-3/TRBV12-4
CDR3: CASSLSGGLAAETQYF
DNA: TGTGCCAGCAGTTTATCTGGGGGACTAGCGGCAGAGACCCAGTACTTC

D: TRBD1
length: 12
size: .
J: TRBJ1-1
V: TRBV11-2
CDR3: CASQTGGTEAFF
DNA: TGTGCCAGCCAAACAGGGGGCACTGAAGCTTTCTTT

D: .
length: 13
size: few
J: TRBJ1-2
V: TRBV29-1
CDR3: CSAEVGEGYGYTF
DNA: TGCAGCGCCGAGGTGGGTGAGGGCTATGGCTACACCTTC

D: .
length: 14
size: many
J: TRBJ2-7
V: TRBV12-3/TRBV12-4
CDR3: CASSFERASYEQYF
DNA: TGTGCCAGCAGTTTTGAGCGGGCCTCCTACGAGCAGTACTTC

D: .
length: 15
size: many
J: TRBJ2-1
V: TRBV5-6
CDR3: CASSLGPPNYNEQFF
DNA: TGTGCCAGCAGCTTGGGACCGCCGAACTACAATGAGCAGTTCTTC

D: TRBD2
length: 16
size: many
J: TRBJ2-1
V: TRBV18
CDR3: CASSGLAGGLNNEQFF
DNA: TGTGCCAGCTCAGGACTAGCGGGAGGCCTAAACAATGAGCAGTTCTTC

D: .
length: 12
size: many
J: TRBJ1-2
V: TRBV6-1
CDR3: CASSGAKGGYTF
DNA: TGTGCCAGCAGTGGAGCCAAGGGTGGCTACACCTTC

D: TRBD2
length: 16
size: many
J: TRBJ2-3
V: TRBV11-2
CDR3: CASSPVAGTTTDTQYF
DNA: TGTGCCAGCAGCCCTGTAGCGGGGACGACCACAGATACGCAGTATTTT

D: TRBD2
length: 16
size: many
J: TRBJ2-2
V: TRBV7-2
CDR3: CASSFQPSGSSGELFF
DNA: TGTGCCAGCAGCTTTCAACCCAGCGGGAGTTCCGGGGAGCTGTTTTTT